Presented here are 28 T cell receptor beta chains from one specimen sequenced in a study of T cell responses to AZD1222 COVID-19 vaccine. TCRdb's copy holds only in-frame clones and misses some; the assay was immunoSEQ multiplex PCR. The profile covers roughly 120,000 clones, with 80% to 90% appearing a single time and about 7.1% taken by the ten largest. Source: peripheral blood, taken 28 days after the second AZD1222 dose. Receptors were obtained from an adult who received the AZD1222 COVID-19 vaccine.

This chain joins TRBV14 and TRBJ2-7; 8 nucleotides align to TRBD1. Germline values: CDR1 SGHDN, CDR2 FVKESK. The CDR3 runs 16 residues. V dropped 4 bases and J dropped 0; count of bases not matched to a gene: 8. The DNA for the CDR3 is TGTGCCAGCAGCCCGAAGGACAGGGCCGGCTCCTACGAGCAGTACTTC. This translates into CASSPKDRAGSYEQYF.

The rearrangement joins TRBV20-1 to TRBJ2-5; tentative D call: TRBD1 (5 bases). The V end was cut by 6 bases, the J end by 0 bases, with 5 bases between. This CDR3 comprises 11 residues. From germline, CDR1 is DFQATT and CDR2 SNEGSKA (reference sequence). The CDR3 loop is CSAGDQETQYF. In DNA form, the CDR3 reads TGCAGTGCAGGGGACCAAGAGACCCAGTACTTC.

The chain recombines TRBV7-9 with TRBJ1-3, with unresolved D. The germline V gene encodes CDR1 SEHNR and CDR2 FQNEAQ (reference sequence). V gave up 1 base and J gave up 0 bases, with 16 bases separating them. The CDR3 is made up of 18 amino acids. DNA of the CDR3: TGTGCCAGCAGCTTAGGGCTATTTCGGGATAGCTCTGGAAACACCATATATTTT. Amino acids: CASSLGLFRDSSGNTIYF.

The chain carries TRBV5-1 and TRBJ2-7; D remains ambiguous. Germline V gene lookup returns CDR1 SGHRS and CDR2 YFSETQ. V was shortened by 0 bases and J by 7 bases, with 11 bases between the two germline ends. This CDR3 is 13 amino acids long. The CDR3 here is CASSLGALPEQYF. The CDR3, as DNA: TGCGCCAGCAGCTTGGGGGCTCTCCCAGAGCAGTACTTC.

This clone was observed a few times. In DNA, the CDR3 is TGTGCCAGCAGCCGACCCGGACTAGCGGAGTACAATGAGCAGTTCTTC. Translating it yields CASSRPGLAEYNEQFF. This sequence joins TRBV7-9 and TRBJ2-1, with TRBD2 matching 10 bases. CDR1 is SEHNR, CDR2 FQNEAQ, per germline (reference sequence). The ends lost 5 bases at V and 4 bases at J; junction bases unmatched: 8. CDR3 length: 16 amino acids.

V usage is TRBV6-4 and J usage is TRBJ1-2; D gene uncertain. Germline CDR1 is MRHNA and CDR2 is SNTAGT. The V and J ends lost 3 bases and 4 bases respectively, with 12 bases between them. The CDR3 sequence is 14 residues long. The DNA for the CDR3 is TGTGCCAGCAGTGAATCGAGTGAAAGCTATGGCTACACCTTC. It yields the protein CASSESSESYGYTF.

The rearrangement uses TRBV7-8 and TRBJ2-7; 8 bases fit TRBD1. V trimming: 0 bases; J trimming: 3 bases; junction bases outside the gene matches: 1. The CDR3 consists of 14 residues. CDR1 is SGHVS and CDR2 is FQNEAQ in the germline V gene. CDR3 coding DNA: TGTGCCAGCAGCTTAGCCAGGGGGCTCTACGAGCAGTACTTC. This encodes CASSLARGLYEQYF.

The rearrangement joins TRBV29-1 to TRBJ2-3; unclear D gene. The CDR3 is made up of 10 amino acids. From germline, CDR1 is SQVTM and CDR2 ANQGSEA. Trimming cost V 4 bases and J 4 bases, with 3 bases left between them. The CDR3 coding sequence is TGCAGCGTTGGGGCAGATACGCAGTATTTT. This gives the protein CSVGADTQYF.

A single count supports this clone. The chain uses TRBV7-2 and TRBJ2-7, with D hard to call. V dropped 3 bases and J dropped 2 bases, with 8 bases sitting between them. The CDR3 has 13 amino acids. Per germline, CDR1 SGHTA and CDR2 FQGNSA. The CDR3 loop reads CASSLGRPYEQYF. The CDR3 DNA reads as TGTGCCAGCAGCTTGGGCCGTCCCTACGAGCAGTACTTC.

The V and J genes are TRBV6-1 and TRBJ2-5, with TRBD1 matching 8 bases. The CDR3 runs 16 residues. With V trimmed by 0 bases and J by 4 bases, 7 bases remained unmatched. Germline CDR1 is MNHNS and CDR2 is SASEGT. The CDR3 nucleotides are TGTGCCAGCAGTGAAGCCCCGCAGGGGGCGAGAGAGACCCAGTACTTC. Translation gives CASSEAPQGARETQYF.

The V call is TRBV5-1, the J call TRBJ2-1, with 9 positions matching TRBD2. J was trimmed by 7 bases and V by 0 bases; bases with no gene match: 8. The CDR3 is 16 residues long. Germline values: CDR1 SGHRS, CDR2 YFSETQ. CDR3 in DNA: TGCGCCAGCAGCTTGGCGGTAGCGGGAGTATCAAATGAGCAGTTCTTC. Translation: CASSLAVAGVSNEQFF.

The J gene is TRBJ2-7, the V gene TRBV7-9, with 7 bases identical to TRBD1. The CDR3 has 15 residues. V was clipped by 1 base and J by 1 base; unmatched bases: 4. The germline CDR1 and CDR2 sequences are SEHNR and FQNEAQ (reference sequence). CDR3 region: CASSLGPGQSYEQYF. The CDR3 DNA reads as TGTGCCAGCAGCTTAGGGCCGGGACAGTCCTACGAGCAGTACTTC.

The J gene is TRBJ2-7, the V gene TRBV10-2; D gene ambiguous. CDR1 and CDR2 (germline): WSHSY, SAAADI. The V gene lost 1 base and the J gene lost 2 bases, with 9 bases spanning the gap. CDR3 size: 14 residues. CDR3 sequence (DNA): TGCGCCAGCAGTGAGTTTCAGATTACCTACGAGCAGTACTTC. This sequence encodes CASSEFQITYEQYF.

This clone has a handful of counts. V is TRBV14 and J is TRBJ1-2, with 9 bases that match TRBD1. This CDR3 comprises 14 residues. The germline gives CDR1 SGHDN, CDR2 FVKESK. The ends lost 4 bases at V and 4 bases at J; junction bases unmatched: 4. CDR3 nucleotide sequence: TGTGCCAGCAGCCGGGACAGGGCGTTCTATGGCTACACCTTC. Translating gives CASSRDRAFYGYTF.

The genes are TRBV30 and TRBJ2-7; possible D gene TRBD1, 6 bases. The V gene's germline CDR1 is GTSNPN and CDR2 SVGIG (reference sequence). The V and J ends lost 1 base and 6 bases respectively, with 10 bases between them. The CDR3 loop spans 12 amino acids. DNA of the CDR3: TGTGCCTGGAGTGCGCAGGGGCTCGAGCAGTACTTC. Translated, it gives CAWSAQGLEQYF. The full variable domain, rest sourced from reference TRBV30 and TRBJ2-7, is SQTIHQWPATLVQPVGSPLSLECTVEGTSNPNLYWYRQAAGRGLQLLFYSVGIGQISSEVPQNLSASRPQDRQFILSSKKLLLSDSGFYLCAWSAQGLEQYFGPGTRLTVT.

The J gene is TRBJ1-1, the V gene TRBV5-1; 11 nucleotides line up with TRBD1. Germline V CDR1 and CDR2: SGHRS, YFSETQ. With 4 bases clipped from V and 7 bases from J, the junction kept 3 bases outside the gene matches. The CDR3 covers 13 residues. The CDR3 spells CASSADRGLEAFF. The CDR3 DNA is TGCGCCAGCAGCGCGGACAGGGGGCTTGAAGCTTTCTTT.

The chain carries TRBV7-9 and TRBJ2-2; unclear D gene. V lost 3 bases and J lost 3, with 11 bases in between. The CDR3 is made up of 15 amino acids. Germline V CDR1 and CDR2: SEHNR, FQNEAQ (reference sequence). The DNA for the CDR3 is TGTGCCAGCAGCTTGCACACAGCATACACCGGGGAGCTGTTTTTT. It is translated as CASSLHTAYTGELFF. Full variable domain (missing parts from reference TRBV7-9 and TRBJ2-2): DTGVSQNPRHKITKRGQNVTFRCDPISEHNRLYWYRQTLGQGPEFLTYFQNEAQLEKSRLLSDRFSAERPKGSFSTLEIQRTEQGDSAMYLCASSLHTAYTGELFFGEGSRLTVL.

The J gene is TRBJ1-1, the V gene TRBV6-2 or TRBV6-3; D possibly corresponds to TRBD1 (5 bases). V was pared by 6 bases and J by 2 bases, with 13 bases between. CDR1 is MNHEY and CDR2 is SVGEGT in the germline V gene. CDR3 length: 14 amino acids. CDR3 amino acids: CASSHFDSNTEAFF. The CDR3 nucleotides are TGTGCCAGCAGCCATTTCGACAGTAACACTGAAGCTTTCTTT.

CDR3 DNA: TGTGCCAGCAGCCCCCAAGAGGGCAGCTCCTACAATGAGCAGTTCTTC. Protein product: CASSPQEGSSYNEQFF. The chain is built from TRBV5-5 and TRBJ2-1, with D tentatively TRBD2 (5 bases). Germline lookup yields CDR1 SGHKS and CDR2 YYEKEE (reference sequence). Trimming took off 4 bases at V and 0 bases at J, with 14 bases between the two ends. This CDR3 spans 16 amino acids. The full variable domain, its missing parts supplied by reference TRBV5-5 and TRBJ2-1, is DAGVTQSPTHLIKTRGQQVTLRCSPISGHKSVSWYQQVLGQGPQFIFQYYEKEERGRGNFPDRFSARQFPNYSSELNVNALLLGDSALYLCASSPQEGSSYNEQFFGPGTRLTVL.

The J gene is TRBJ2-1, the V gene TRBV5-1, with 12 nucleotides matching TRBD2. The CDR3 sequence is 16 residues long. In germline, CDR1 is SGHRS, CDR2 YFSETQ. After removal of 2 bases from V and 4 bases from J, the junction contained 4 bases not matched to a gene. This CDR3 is CASSLRTSGVYNEQFF. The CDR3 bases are TGCGCCAGCAGCTTACGGACTAGCGGGGTATACAATGAGCAGTTCTTC.

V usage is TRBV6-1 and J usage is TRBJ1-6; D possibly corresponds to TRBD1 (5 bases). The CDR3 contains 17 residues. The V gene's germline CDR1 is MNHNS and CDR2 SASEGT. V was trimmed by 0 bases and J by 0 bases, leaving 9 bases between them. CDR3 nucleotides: TGTGCCAGCAGTGAAGCGGGGCCATTCTCCTATAATTCACCCCTCCACTTT. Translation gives CASSEAGPFSYNSPLHF.

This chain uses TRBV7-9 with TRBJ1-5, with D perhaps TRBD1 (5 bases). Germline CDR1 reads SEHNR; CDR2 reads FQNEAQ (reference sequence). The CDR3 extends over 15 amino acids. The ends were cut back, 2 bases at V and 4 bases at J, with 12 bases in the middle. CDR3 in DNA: TGTGCCAGCAGCTTATCAGGGTCAAGGAATCAGCCCCAGCATTTT. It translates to CASSLSGSRNQPQHF. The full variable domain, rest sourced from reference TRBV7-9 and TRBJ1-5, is DTGVSQNPRHKITKRGQNVTFRCDPISEHNRLYWYRQTLGQGPEFLTYFQNEAQLEKSRLLSDRFSAERPKGSFSTLEIQRTEQGDSAMYLCASSLSGSRNQPQHFGDGTRLSIL.

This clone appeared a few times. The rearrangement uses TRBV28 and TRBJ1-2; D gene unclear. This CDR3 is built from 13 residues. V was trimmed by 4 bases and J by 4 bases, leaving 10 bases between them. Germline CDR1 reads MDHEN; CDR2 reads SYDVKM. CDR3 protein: CASSSPGFYGYTF. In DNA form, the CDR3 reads TGTGCCAGCAGTTCCCCAGGATTCTATGGCTACACCTTC.

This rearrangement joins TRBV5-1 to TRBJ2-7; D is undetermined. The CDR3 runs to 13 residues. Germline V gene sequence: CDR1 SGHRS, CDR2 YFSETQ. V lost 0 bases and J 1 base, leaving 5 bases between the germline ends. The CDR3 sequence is CASSLERSYEQYF. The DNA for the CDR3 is TGCGCCAGCAGCTTGGAGCGATCCTACGAGCAGTACTTC.

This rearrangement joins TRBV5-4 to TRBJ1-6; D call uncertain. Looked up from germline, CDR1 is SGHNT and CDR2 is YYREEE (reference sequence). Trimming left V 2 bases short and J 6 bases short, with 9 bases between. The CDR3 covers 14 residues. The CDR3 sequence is CASSFARGNSPLHF. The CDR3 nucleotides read TGTGCCAGCAGCTTCGCCCGGGGTAATTCACCCCTCCACTTT.

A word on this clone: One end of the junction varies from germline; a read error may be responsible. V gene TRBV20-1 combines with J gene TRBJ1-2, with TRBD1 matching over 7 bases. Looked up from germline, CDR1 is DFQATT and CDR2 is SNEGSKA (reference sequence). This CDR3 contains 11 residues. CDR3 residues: CSARDRLPISF. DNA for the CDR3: TGCAGTGCTAGGGACAGGCTCCCGATTTCGTTC.

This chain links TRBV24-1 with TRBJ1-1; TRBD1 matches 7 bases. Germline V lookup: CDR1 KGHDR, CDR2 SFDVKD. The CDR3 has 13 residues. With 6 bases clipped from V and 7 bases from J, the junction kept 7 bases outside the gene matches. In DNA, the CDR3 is TGTGCCACCAGTAACTACAGGGGAGTTGAAGCTTTCTTT. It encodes CATSNYRGVEAFF.

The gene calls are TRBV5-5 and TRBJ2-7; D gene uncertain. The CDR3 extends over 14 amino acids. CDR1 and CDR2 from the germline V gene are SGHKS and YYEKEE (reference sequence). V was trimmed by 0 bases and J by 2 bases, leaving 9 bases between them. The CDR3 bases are TGTGCCAGCAGCTTGGCCGCGGATACCTACGAGCAGTACTTC. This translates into CASSLAADTYEQYF.